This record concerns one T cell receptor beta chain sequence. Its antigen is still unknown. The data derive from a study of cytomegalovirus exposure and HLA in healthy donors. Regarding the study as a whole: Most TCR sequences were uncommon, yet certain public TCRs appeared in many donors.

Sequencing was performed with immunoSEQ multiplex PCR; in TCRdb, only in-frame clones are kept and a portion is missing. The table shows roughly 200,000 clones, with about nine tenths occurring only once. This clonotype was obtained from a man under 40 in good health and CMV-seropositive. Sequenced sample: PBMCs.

The CDR3 DNA reads as TGTGCCAGCAGTTTATCGGCAGGTTTCCCCTACGAGCAGTACTTC. It yields the protein CASSLSAGFPYEQYF. The gene calls are TRBV27 and TRBJ2-7; unclear D gene. The CDR3 has 15 amino acids. CDR1 and CDR2 (germline): MNHEY, SMNVEV (reference sequence). Trimming stripped 0 bases from V and 2 bases from J, with 11 bases between.